The 20 T cell receptor beta chains below come from one sample, sequenced in a study of tumor-infiltrating lymphocytes in oesophageal squamous cell carcinoma. Each CDR3 protein is one row after TCRdb ran MiXCR on the PCR reads. The sample has around 20,000 distinct CDR3 sequences; 35% to 50% are singletons. Sequencing was done on a sample of esophageal tumor tissue. Receptor source: a male donor with esophageal squamous cell carcinoma.

This clonotype was seen a handful of times. V gene TRBV7-6 combines with J gene TRBJ2-4, with TRBD2 matching over 12 bases. Judging by the DNA end, TRBJ2-1 fits better; the J call may be wrong. Germline V gives CDR1 SGHVS, CDR2 FNYEAQ. The CDR3 totals 16 residues. CDR3 region: CASSPRTSGDYNEQFF. In DNA form, the CDR3 reads TGTGCCAGCAGCCCCCGGACTAGCGGGGACTACAATGAGCAGTTCTTC.

This clonotype showed up many times. The chain combines TRBV6-6 with TRBJ1-1, with a possible D match to TRBD1 (5 bases). The CDR3 totals 14 residues. The germline V and J ends were trimmed by 2 bases and 5 bases, with 12 bases remaining between them. Germline V gives CDR1 MNHNY, CDR2 SVGAGI (reference sequence). As DNA, the CDR3 is TGTGCCAGCAGTTACAGGGGTGGAGAGACTGAAGCTTTCTTT. Translation gives CASSYRGGETEAFF.

In DNA, the CDR3 is TGTGCCAGCAGCTTAGTCCAGGCGGAATGGTTGGTCAATGAGCAGTTCTTC. Translation gives CASSLVQAEWLVNEQFF. V and J are TRBV7-8 and TRBJ2-5; D ambiguous. The last part of the DNA fits TRBJ2-1 better; the J call may be wrong. The CDR3 extends over 17 amino acids. Germline V gene lookup returns CDR1 SGHVS and CDR2 FQNEAQ.

This clonotype was detected many times. J is TRBJ2-1 and V is TRBV25-1; 9 nucleotides line up with TRBD2. The CDR3 totals 19 residues. The trim removed 4 bases at V and 6 bases at J, leaving 19 bases unmatched. The germline gives CDR1 MGHDK, CDR2 SYGVNS. CDR3 sequence (DNA): TGTGCCAGCAGTGGACCCCCAACTAGCGGGCGAGACCGTTTCAATGAGCAGTTCTTC. Its protein is CASSGPPTSGRDRFNEQFF.

This clonotype was found a few times. Since a much larger clone is just one base distant, this may be a read error. This chain connects TRBV11-2 to TRBJ2-1; D possibly matches TRBD1 or TRBD2 (5 bases each). Germline V lookup: CDR1 SGHAT, CDR2 FQNNGV. V shed 6 bases and J shed 10 bases, with 19 bases lying between them. CDR3 length: 14 residues. The CDR3 DNA follows: TGTGCCAGCAGTTTTCGCCGAGGGGCCTACGAGCAGTTCTTC. The encoded protein is CASSFRRGAYEQFF.

This clonotype was detected ten times or more. This chain uses TRBV5-1 with TRBJ2-3, with D perhaps matching TRBD2 (5 bases). Germline values: CDR1 SGHRS, CDR2 YFSETQ. The germline V and J ends were trimmed by 0 bases and 0 bases, with 11 bases remaining between them. The CDR3 sequence is 16 residues long. The CDR3 DNA reads as TGCGCCAGCAGCTTGGGGCTAGCAACTAGCACAGATACGCAGTATTTT. Protein product: CASSLGLATSTDTQYF.

This clonotype was counted at least ten times. The CDR3 loop is CASSLGRSSYEQYF. The CDR3 bases are TGCGCCAGCAGCCTGGGTAGGAGCTCCTACGAGCAGTACTTC. The chain is built from TRBV5-1 and TRBJ2-7, with no clear D. The CDR3 is made up of 14 amino acids. CDR1 is SGHRS, CDR2 YFSETQ, per germline. V lost 4 bases and J lost 0, with 11 bases in between.

This clonotype was seen many times. CDR3 sequence: CASSVEAGGATGELYF. CDR3 nucleotides: TGTGCCAGCAGCGTTGAAGCGGGGGGAGCCACCGGGGAGCTGTACTTC. The rearrangement uses TRBV7-6 and TRBJ2-4, with 9 bases matching TRBD2. In germline, CDR1 is SGHVS, CDR2 FNYEAQ. CDR3 length: 16 amino acids. The V and J ends lost 5 bases and 15 bases, in that order; junction bases with no gene match: 20.

As to this clonotype: The junction and the germline gene differ at one end; a read error may be behind it. The rearrangement uses TRBV11-2 and TRBJ2-7; the D is unclear. This CDR3 is built from 13 residues. Germline CDR1 SGHAT, CDR2 FQNNGV. For the CDR3, the DNA is TGTGCCATCAGCTTAGAGCGCCTTCTCGAGCGGTACTTC. Protein sequence: CAISLERLLERYF.

Comment on this clonotype: A read error is likely, as this CDR3 ends without the conserved phenylalanine or tryptophan. The limits of the CDR3 on the DNA are not certain, so only TCRdb's listed CDR3 is given. The chain combines TRBV6-1 with TRBJ2-1; the D call in the table, TRBD2, was not verified against the DNA. Looked up from germline, CDR1 is MNHNS and CDR2 is SASEGT. The CDR3 is 14 amino acids long, termini counted. The CDR3 loop is CASRTSHYEQYFGN.

This chain connects TRBV7-6 to TRBJ2-7, with a possible D match to TRBD2 (5 bases). CDR3 size: 13 residues. Germline V gives CDR1 SGHVS, CDR2 FNYEAQ. The V gene lost 0 bases and the J gene lost 7 bases, with 10 bases spanning the gap. CDR3 bases: TGTGCCAGCAGCTTAGCCGACGGGAATGAGCAGTACTTC. Translating it yields CASSLADGNEQYF. Based on the CDR3 plus reference TRBV7-6 and TRBJ2-7, the full variable domain is GAGVSQSPRYKVTKRGQDVALRCDPISGHVSLYWYRQALGQGPEFLTYFNYEAQQDKSGLPNDRFSAERPEGSISTLTIQRTEQRDSAMYRCASSLADGNEQYFGPGTRLTVT.

The chain uses TRBV19 and TRBJ2-1; 9 bases align to TRBD2. Germline CDR1 reads LNHDA; CDR2 reads SQIVND (reference sequence). The CDR3 loop spans 13 amino acids. CDR3 loop: CATRLAVKNEQFF. The CDR3 nucleotides read TGTGCGACTAGACTAGCGGTGAAAAATGAGCAGTTCTTC.

In this sample, this clonotype turned up once. The CDR3 sequence is CASSLVDANTGELFF. As DNA, the CDR3 is TGTGCCAGCAGTTTGGTCGACGCGAACACCGGGGAGCTGTTTTTT. This chain uses TRBV12-3 or TRBV12-4 with TRBJ2-2; no definite D call. The CDR3 consists of 15 residues. Deletions cut 3 bases from V and 0 bases from J, with 8 bases between.

The chain links TRBV11-3 to TRBJ2-2; D is perhaps TRBD1 or TRBD2 (5 bases each). This CDR3 contains 12 residues. Trimming took 8 bases from V and 3 from J, leaving 7 bases between them. Per germline, CDR1 SGHNT and CDR2 YENEEA. In nucleotides, the CDR3 is TGTGCCAGCGAGGGGTACACCGGGGAGCTGTTTTTT. Translating gives CASEGYTGELFF.

This chain links TRBV18 with TRBJ2-1; TRBD1 matches at 9 bases. With the DNA end fitting TRBJ2-7 better, the J assignment may be wrong. The germline CDR1 and CDR2 sequences are KGHSH and LQKENI. This CDR3 is 15 amino acids long. In nucleotides, the CDR3 is TGTGCCAGCTCACTCGTGGGACAGGGAGACTACGAGCAGTACTTC. Its protein product is CASSLVGQGDYEQYF.

In the case of this clonotype: Since no conserved phenylalanine or tryptophan closes the CDR3, a read error is the likely cause. The DNA is omitted, as the CDR3 cannot be located on it reliably, and the CDR3 follows TCRdb's listing. The chain has TRBV6-6 and TRBJ2-3; no DNA check was done on the table's D call, TRBD1. Germline V gene lookup returns CDR1 MNHNY and CDR2 SVGAGI (reference sequence). The CDR3 comprises 19 residues, both ends counted. CDR3 amino acids: CASSRVLQGNYGYTFGSGP.

This chain links TRBV28 with TRBJ1-2; possibly TRBD1 for D (6 bases). Trimming cost V 5 bases and J 7 bases, with 20 bases left between them. Germline V lookup: CDR1 MDHEN, CDR2 SYDVKM. CDR3 length: 15 residues. CDR3 loop: CASSPPYRAGSGYTF. CDR3 in DNA: TGTGCCAGCAGTCCACCCTACAGGGCGGGGAGTGGCTACACCTTC.

On this clonotype: A junction end diverges from the germline sequence, so it may reflect a read error. The chain employs TRBV7-6 and TRBJ2-7; D is unclear. The J call may be incorrect, as the DNA end agrees better with TRBJ2-1. Germline V gives CDR1 SGHVS, CDR2 FNYEAQ. The CDR3 covers 14 residues. The CDR3 reads CASSLVASSNEQFF. The CDR3 DNA reads as TGTGCTAGCAGCTTAGTGGCTAGTAGCAATGAGCAGTTCTTC.

This clonotype was counted many times. V gene TRBV5-6 combines with J gene TRBJ2-1; possible D gene TRBD1, 6 bases. Germline CDR1 and CDR2: SGHDT and YYEEEE. The CDR3 totals 17 residues. Trimming took 3 bases from V and 3 from J, leaving 19 bases between them. The CDR3, as DNA: TGTGCCAGCAGCTCGATACCCGACAGGTCCGTCTACAATGAGCAGTTCTTC. Amino acids: CASSSIPDRSVYNEQFF.

With respect to this clonotype: Because the CDR3 is missing its conserved closing phenylalanine or tryptophan, this is likely a read error. Because the CDR3's place on the DNA is in doubt, the DNA is left out and the CDR3 is given as listed by TCRdb. The chain joins TRBV6-1 to TRBJ2-3; whether TRBD1, the table's D call, matches the DNA was not checked. The germline gives CDR1 MNHNS, CDR2 SASEGT. The CDR3 length is 16 residues, termini included. The CDR3 is CASSVGQGFSPLHFGP.